The text below deals with one T cell receptor beta chain. Its antigen is not identified. Next came a second PCR, run for about 6 to 12 cycles, which used a sample-barcoded 5' primer along with a J-beta primer mix. Each CDR3 protein is one row after TCRdb ran MiXCR on the 5' RACE reads. The sample records 1.4 million or so distinct CDR3 sequences, under 55% being singletons. For every donor, a draw yielded about 10 milliliters of peripheral blood. These data are taken from a study of blood T cells in healthy people across ages. The CDR3 is made up of 13 amino acids. V shed 4 bases and J 11 bases; nucleotides not matched to a gene: 10. In germline, CDR1 is MNHNS, CDR2 SASEGT. Study results and limitations: Unknown CMV status may confound age-related changes in expanded clones. Age advanced and TCR beta diversity per million T cells fell, roughly linearly.

The sequence came from a woman between 18 and 29 years old in good health. The rearrangement joins TRBV6-1 to TRBJ1-1; TRBD1 matches at 7 bases. The sample comprised blood. The DNA for the CDR3 is TGTGCCAGCAGTGGCCCCCTACAGGGGAAGGCTTTCTTT. Translating gives CASSGPLQGKAFF.